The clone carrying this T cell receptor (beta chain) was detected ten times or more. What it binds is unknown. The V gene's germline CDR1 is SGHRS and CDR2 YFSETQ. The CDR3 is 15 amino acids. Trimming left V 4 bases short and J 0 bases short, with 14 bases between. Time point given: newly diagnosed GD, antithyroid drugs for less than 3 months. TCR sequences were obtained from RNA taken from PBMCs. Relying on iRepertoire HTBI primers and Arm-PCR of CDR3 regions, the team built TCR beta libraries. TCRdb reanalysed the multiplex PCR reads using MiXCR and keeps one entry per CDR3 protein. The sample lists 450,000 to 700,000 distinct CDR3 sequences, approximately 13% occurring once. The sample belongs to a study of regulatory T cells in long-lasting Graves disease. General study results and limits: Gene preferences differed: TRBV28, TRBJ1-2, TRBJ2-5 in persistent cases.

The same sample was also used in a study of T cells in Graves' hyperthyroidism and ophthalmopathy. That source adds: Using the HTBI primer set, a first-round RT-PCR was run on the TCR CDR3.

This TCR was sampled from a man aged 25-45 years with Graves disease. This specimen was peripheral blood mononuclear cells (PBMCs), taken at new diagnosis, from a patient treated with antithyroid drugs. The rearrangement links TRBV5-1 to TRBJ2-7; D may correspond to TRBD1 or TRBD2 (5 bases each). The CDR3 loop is CASSEGPLGSYEQYF. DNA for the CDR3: TGCGCCAGCAGCGAGGGGCCTCTTGGCTCCTACGAGCAGTACTTC.